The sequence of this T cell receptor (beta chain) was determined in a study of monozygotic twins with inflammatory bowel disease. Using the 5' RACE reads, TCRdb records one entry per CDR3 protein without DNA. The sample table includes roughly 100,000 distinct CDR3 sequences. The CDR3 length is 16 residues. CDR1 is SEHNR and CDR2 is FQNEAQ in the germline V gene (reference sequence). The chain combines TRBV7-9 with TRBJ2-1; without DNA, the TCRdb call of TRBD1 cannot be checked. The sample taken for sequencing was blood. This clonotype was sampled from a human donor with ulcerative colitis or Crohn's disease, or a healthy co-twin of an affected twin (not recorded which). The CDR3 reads CASSLARGARNNEQFF.